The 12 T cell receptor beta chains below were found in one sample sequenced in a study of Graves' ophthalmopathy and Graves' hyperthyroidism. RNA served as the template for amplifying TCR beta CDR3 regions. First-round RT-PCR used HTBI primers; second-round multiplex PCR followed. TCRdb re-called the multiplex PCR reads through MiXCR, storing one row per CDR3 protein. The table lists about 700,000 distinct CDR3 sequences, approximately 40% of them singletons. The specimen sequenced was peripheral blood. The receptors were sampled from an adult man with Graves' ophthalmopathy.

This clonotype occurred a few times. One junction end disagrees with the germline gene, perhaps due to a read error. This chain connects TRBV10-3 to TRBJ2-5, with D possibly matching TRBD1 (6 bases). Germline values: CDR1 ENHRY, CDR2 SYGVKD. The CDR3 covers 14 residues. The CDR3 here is CASSYLDRQETQYF. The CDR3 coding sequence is TGTGCCAGCAGTTACCTTGACAGGCAAGAGACCCAGTACTTC.

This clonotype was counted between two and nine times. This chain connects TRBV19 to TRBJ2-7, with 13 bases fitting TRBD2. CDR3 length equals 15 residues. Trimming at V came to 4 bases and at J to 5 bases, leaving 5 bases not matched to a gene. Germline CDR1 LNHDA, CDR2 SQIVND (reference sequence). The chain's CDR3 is CASSRWTSGSDEQYF. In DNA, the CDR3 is TGTGCCAGTAGTAGGTGGACTAGCGGGAGCGACGAGCAGTACTTC.

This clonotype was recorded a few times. The CDR3 DNA reads as TGTGCCAGCAGTTTATCGTGGCAGGGCGGAAACACCATATATTTT. This translates into CASSLSWQGGNTIYF. The rearrangement links TRBV7-2 to TRBJ1-3, with a weak D call TRBD1 (5 bases). Germline CDR1 SGHTA, CDR2 FQGNSA. The CDR3 is 15 amino acids. Trimming took 6 bases from V and 4 from J, leaving 16 bases between them.

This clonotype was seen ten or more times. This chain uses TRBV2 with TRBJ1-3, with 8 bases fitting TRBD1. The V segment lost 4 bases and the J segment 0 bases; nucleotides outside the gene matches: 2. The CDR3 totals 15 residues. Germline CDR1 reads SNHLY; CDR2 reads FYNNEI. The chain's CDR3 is CASSGTGFSGNTIYF. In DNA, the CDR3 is TGTGCCAGCAGTGGGACAGGGTTCTCTGGAAACACCATATATTTT.

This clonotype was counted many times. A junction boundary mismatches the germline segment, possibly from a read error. The CDR3 spells CSARDTPRQRF. The CDR3 coding sequence is TGCAGTGCTAGAGATACCCCCCGGCAGAGGTTC. The genes are TRBV20-1 and TRBJ1-2; no clear D. CDR3 length equals 11 residues. Germline-derived CDR1 and CDR2 are DFQATT and SNEGSKA (reference sequence).

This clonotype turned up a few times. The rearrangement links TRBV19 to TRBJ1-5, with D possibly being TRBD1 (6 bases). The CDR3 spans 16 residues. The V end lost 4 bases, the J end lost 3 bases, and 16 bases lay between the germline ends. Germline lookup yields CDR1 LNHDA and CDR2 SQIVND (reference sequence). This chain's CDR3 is CASSTRQASNNQPQHF. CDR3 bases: TGTGCCAGTAGTACCCGACAGGCGAGTAACAATCAGCCCCAGCATTTT.

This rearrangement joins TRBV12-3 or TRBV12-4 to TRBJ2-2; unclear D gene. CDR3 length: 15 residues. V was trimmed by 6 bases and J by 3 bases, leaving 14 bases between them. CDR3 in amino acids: CASRPSGGHTGELFF. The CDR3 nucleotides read TGTGCCAGCAGACCTTCGGGCGGCCACACCGGGGAGCTGTTTTTT.

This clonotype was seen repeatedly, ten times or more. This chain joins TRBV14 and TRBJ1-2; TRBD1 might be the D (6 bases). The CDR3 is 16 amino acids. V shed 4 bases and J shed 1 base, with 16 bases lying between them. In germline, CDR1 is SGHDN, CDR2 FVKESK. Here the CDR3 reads CASSLTGLADNYGYTF. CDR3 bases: TGTGCCAGCAGCCTGACAGGACTAGCCGATAACTATGGCTACACCTTC. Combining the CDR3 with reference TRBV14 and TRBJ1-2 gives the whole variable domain EAGVTQFPSHSVIEKGQTVTLRCDPISGHDNLYWYRRVMGKEIKFLLHFVKESKQDESGMPNNRFLAERTGGTYSTLKVQPAELEDSGVYFCASSLTGLADNYGYTFGSGTRLTVV.

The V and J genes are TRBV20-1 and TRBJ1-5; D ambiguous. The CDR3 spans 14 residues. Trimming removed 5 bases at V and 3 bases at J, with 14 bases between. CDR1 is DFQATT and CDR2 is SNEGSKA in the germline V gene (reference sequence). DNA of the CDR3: TGCAGTGCTGTCTTAGGAGGCGACAATCAGCCCCAGCATTTT. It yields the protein CSAVLGGDNQPQHF.

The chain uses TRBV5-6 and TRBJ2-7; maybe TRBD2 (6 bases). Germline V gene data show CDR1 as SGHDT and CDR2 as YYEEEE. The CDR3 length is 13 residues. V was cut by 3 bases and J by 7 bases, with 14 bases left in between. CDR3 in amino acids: CASSWGVQGEQYF. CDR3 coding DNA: TGTGCCAGCAGCTGGGGGGTTCAAGGGGAGCAGTACTTC. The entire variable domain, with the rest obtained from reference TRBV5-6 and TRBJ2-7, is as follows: DAGVTQSPTHLIKTRGQQVTLRCSPKSGHDTVSWYQQALGQGPQFIFQYYEEEERQRGNFPDRFSGHQFPNYSSELNVNALLLGDSALYLCASSWGVQGEQYFGPGTRLTVT.

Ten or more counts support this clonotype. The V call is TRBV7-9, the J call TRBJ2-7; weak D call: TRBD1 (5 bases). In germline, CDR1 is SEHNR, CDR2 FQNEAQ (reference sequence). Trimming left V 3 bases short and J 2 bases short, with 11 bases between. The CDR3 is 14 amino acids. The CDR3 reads CASSFRGNPYEQYF. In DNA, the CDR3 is TGTGCCAGCAGCTTTAGGGGTAATCCCTACGAGCAGTACTTC.

CDR3 in DNA: TGCGCCAGCACCGAGCAGGGAGAGACCCAGTACTTC. Amino acid sequence: CASTEQGETQYF. The chain employs TRBV5-1 and TRBJ2-5; D possibly corresponds to TRBD1 (5 bases). Trimming took 6 bases from V and 4 from J, leaving 10 bases between them. Germline V gives CDR1 SGHRS, CDR2 YFSETQ. This CDR3 spans 12 amino acids.